These 2 T cell receptor beta chains were sequenced from one sample in a study of shared clonotypes between healthy human individuals. Measured with immunoSEQ multiplex PCR; TCRdb has only the in-frame clones, and not every one. The profile shows 85,000 to 100,000 clones, 60% to 75% of them singletons. Sequences were obtained from memory CD8+ T cells sorted from blood. Subset of the sample: CD45RO+ cells pooled with CCR7-negative TemRA cells. Every receptor here comes from a man aged 25 to 45 in good health.

Regarding this clone: At one end the junction does not follow the germline gene, possibly because of a read error. The chain employs TRBV2 and TRBJ2-5, with TRBD1 as a possible D gene (5 bases). Germline lookup yields CDR1 SNHLY and CDR2 FYNNEI. The CDR3 loop spans 14 amino acids. CDR3 residues: CARQANPGQETQHF. The DNA for the CDR3 is TGTGCCAGACAAGCAAACCCAGGGCAAGAGACCCAGCACTTC.

This chain links TRBV12-5 with TRBJ2-1; the match to TRBD1 covers 8 bases. J lost 0 bases, V lost 0 bases, and 10 bases had no gene match. The CDR3 is made up of 19 amino acids. The germline V gene encodes CDR1 LGHNT and CDR2 FRNRAP. CDR3 bases: TGTGCTAGTGGTTTGGTACCTGGACAGGGTAATCCCTCCTACAATGAGCAGTTCTTC. Protein product: CASGLVPGQGNPSYNEQFF.